The 25 T cell receptor beta chains in this list originate from one sample, sequenced in a study of cytomegalovirus exposure and HLA in healthy donors. Sequencing used immunoSEQ multiplex PCR; TCRdb keeps in-frame clones, though not all of them. The sample contains roughly 220,000 clones, over 70% of which appear only once. The sequencing sample was made of PBMCs. These receptors were taken from a woman aged 30 to 39 in good health and CMV-seropositive.

The sample holds one count of this clone. DNA for the CDR3: TGTGCCTGGTTTTCTTCTGAAAAACTGTTTTTT. It encodes CAWFSSEKLFF. J is TRBJ1-4 and V is TRBV30; D unresolved. Trimming removed 5 bases from V and 7 bases from J, with 8 bases in between. The CDR3 has 11 amino acids. Germline CDR1 is GTSNPN and CDR2 is SVGIG (reference sequence). Full variable domain (rest looked up from reference TRBV30 and TRBJ1-4): SQTIHQWPATLVQPVGSPLSLECTVEGTSNPNLYWYRQAAGRGLQLLFYSVGIGQISSEVPQNLSASRPQDRQFILSSKKLLLSDSGFYLCAWFSSEKLFFGSGTQLSVL.

Details on this clone: Other DNA sequences in this specimen translate into the identical CDR3. This chain connects TRBV27 to TRBJ1-1, with D uncertain. The V gene lost 0 bases and the J gene lost 0 bases, with 2 bases spanning the gap. Per germline, CDR1 MNHEY and CDR2 SMNVEV (reference sequence). The CDR3 sequence is 13 residues long. CDR3 bases: TGTGCCAGCAGTTTATCCCTGAACACTGAAGCTTTCTTT. Translating gives CASSLSLNTEAFF.

Written as DNA, the CDR3 is TGTGCCAGCAGCTTAACAGGGTACTACGAGCAGTACTTC. This gives the protein CASSLTGYYEQYF. This chain links TRBV13 with TRBJ2-7; D might be TRBD1 (6 bases). This CDR3 contains 13 residues. Germline V gene sequence: CDR1 PRHDT, CDR2 FYEKMQ (reference sequence). V was clipped by 2 bases and J by 3 bases, with 8 bases between them. The variable domain in full, completed from reference TRBV13 and TRBJ2-7, reads AAGVIQSPRHLIKEKRETATLKCYPIPRHDTVYWYQQGPGQDPQFLISFYEKMQSDKGSIPDRFSAQQFSDYHSELNMSSLELGDSALYFCASSLTGYYEQYFGPGTRLTVT.

The V and J genes are TRBV10-1 and TRBJ1-1; 11 bases are shared with TRBD1. CDR1 and CDR2 (germline): WNHNN, SYGVQD (reference sequence). Trimming took 2 bases from V and 5 from J; bases not matched to a gene: 7. CDR3 size: 16 residues. The CDR3: CASSEATGTGGTEAFF. The CDR3 coding sequence is TGCGCCAGCAGTGAGGCGACCGGGACAGGGGGAACTGAAGCTTTCTTT.

The chain joins TRBV28 to TRBJ2-3; 8 nucleotides agree with TRBD2. This CDR3 has 14 residues. Germline assignment: CDR1 MDHEN and CDR2 SYDVKM. The trim removed 2 bases at V and 4 bases at J, leaving 2 bases unmatched. For the CDR3, the DNA is TGTGCCAGCAGTTTAGCGGGAGGAGCAGATACGCAGTATTTT. Protein sequence: CASSLAGGADTQYF.

The rearrangement uses TRBV7-8 and TRBJ1-2; D is uncertain. Trimming took 4 bases from V and 3 from J, leaving 6 bases between them. Germline CDR1 SGHVS, CDR2 FQNEAQ. This CDR3 is built from 12 residues. The chain's CDR3 is CASSYGDYGYTF. The CDR3 nucleotides read TGTGCCAGCAGCTATGGGGACTATGGCTACACCTTC.

This chain links TRBV7-2 with TRBJ2-3; the D is unclear. Trimming pared 3 bases from V and 5 bases from J, leaving 15 bases between. The CDR3 has 15 residues. Germline V lookup: CDR1 SGHTA, CDR2 FQGNSA. The CDR3 sequence: CASSLTLGSRDTQYF. The CDR3 DNA is TGTGCCAGCAGCTTGACGCTAGGGTCAAGAGATACGCAGTATTTT.

The chain uses TRBV15 and TRBJ2-3; 7 bases are a match to TRBD2. CDR1 and CDR2 from the germline V gene are LNHNV and YYDKDF (reference sequence). V was clipped by 0 bases and J by 5 bases; unmatched bases: 11. The CDR3 is 17 residues long. CDR3 region: CATSRDLGREKGDTQYF. Written as DNA, the CDR3 is TGTGCCACCAGCAGAGATCTCGGGCGGGAGAAAGGAGATACGCAGTATTTT.

This clone was counted a few times. The chain links TRBV10-3 to TRBJ1-2, with D possibly matching TRBD1 (5 bases). Germline lookup yields CDR1 ENHRY and CDR2 SYGVKD. CDR3 length: 13 amino acids. V was clipped by 7 bases and J by 1 base, with 10 bases between them. The CDR3: CAITGTGNYGYTF. DNA of the CDR3: TGTGCCATCACCGGGACGGGTAACTATGGCTACACCTTC.

The chain couples TRBV10-3 to TRBJ2-5; D is undetermined. Matching the DNA end better, TRBJ2-7 makes the J call doubtful. This CDR3 comprises 16 residues. Germline V CDR1 and CDR2: ENHRY, SYGVKD. The CDR3 DNA reads as TGTGCCATCAGTGGGAAGGAAAGGGCGATAACCAACGAGCAGTACTTC. Protein sequence: CAISGKERAITNEQYF.

Only one count was recorded for this clone. V is TRBV6-5 and J is TRBJ1-2; TRBD1 matches at 9 bases. The CDR3 runs 15 residues. CDR1 and CDR2 from the germline V gene are MNHEY and SVGAGI. V dropped 2 bases and J dropped 7; count of bases not matched to a gene: 8. In nucleotides, the CDR3 is TGTGCCAGCAGTTACACGGACAGGGGTAGGAGTGGCTACACCTTC. Amino acids: CASSYTDRGRSGYTF.

V gene TRBV9 combines with J gene TRBJ2-7; the D gene is possibly TRBD2 (5 bases). The V end was cut by 4 bases, the J end by 0 bases, with 11 bases between. CDR3 length equals 14 residues. Germline V CDR1 and CDR2: SGDLS, YYNGEE. CDR3 sequence (DNA): TGTGCCAGCAGCCAGCGGCCCAGCTCCTACGAGCAGTACTTC. This codes for CASSQRPSSYEQYF.

This sequence joins TRBV29-1 and TRBJ1-1; 7 bases match TRBD1. Trimming removed 3 bases from V and 0 bases from J; junction bases left unmatched: 1. The CDR3 is 13 residues long. The V gene's germline CDR1 is SQVTM and CDR2 ANQGSEA. The CDR3 region is CSVEDRMNTEAFF. Written as DNA, the CDR3 is TGCAGCGTTGAGGACAGGATGAACACTGAAGCTTTCTTT.

V usage is TRBV4-1 and J usage is TRBJ2-1; TRBD2 matches 8 bases. V lost 8 bases and J lost 6; bases outside the gene matches: 9. The CDR3 covers 14 residues. Germline V CDR1 and CDR2: MGHRA, YSYEKL. Here the CDR3 reads CASRYVAGSNEQFF. The CDR3 region has the DNA TGCGCCAGCCGCTACGTAGCGGGAAGCAATGAGCAGTTCTTC.

The chain links TRBV5-4 to TRBJ2-7; D is perhaps TRBD2 (7 bases). Germline V gene lookup returns CDR1 SGHNT and CDR2 YYREEE (reference sequence). The CDR3 runs 16 residues. V lost 2 bases, J lost 2 bases, and 17 bases lay in between. The CDR3 DNA reads as TGTGCCAGCAGCTTCGGGGGCGGGAGTCCGACCTACGAGCAGTACTTC. Protein product: CASSFGGGSPTYEQYF.

The V call is TRBV13, the J call TRBJ2-3, with D maybe TRBD2 (6 bases). This CDR3 is 18 amino acids long. Trimming removed 5 bases at V and 2 bases at J, with 23 bases between. Per the germline V gene, CDR1 is PRHDT and CDR2 is FYEKMQ (reference sequence). The CDR3 loop is CASSPGVSGTPSTDTQYF. In nucleotides, the CDR3 is TGTGCCAGCAGCCCCGGGGTTAGCGGAACCCCCTCCACAGATACGCAGTATTTT.

This chain joins TRBV7-2 and TRBJ1-5, with D tentatively TRBD1 (5 bases). The CDR3 spans 13 residues. CDR1 and CDR2 from the germline V gene are SGHTA and FQGNSA. V dropped 10 bases and J dropped 3 bases, with 13 bases sitting between them. CDR3 in amino acids: CATSAGPNQPQHF. DNA for the CDR3: TGTGCCACCTCTGCAGGGCCCAATCAGCCCCAGCATTTT.

This clone was observed a single time. The rearrangement links TRBV14 to TRBJ2-1, with 10 positions matching TRBD2. The V gene's germline CDR1 is SGHDN and CDR2 FVKESK. The V segment lost 3 bases and the J segment 4 bases; nucleotides outside the gene matches: 6. The CDR3 has 16 residues. CDR3 residues: CASSQASGGLYNEQFF. The CDR3 DNA sequence: TGTGCCAGCAGCCAGGCTAGCGGGGGATTGTACAATGAGCAGTTCTTC.

The chain uses TRBV2 and TRBJ2-3; D unresolved. CDR3 length: 13 residues. CDR1 SNHLY and CDR2 FYNNEI come from the germline V gene. Trimming removed 8 bases from V and 2 bases from J, with 11 bases in between. CDR3 in amino acids: CASLKEITDTQYF. The CDR3 DNA reads as TGTGCCAGCTTAAAGGAAATCACAGATACGCAGTATTTT.

The chain has TRBV30 and TRBJ1-2, with 8 bases lining up with TRBD1. V dropped 0 bases and J dropped 6; count of bases not matched to a gene: 3. From germline, CDR1 is GTSNPN and CDR2 SVGIG (reference sequence). The CDR3 covers 13 residues. CDR3 sequence reads: CAWSVLDRDGYTF. The DNA of the CDR3 is TGTGCCTGGAGTGTCCTGGACAGGGATGGCTACACCTTC.

This sequence joins TRBV25-1 and TRBJ2-7; D gene ambiguous. In germline, CDR1 is MGHDK, CDR2 SYGVNS. The CDR3 loop spans 14 amino acids. The germline V and J ends were trimmed by 3 bases and 4 bases, with 13 bases remaining between them. The CDR3 reads CASSDRSGNYEQYF. As DNA, the CDR3 is TGTGCCAGCAGTGACCGGAGTGGTAATTACGAGCAGTACTTC.

The chain joins TRBV5-4 to TRBJ2-7; TRBD2 agrees at 11 bases. Germline CDR1 SGHNT, CDR2 YYREEE (reference sequence). This CDR3 is 15 amino acids long. The ends lost 4 bases at V and 2 bases at J; junction bases unmatched: 5. As DNA, the CDR3 is TGTGCCAGCAGCCGCGGGACTAGCGGAACCTACGAGCAGTACTTC. Translating gives CASSRGTSGTYEQYF.

This rearrangement joins TRBV6-5 to TRBJ2-7; D is ambiguous. The CDR3 is made up of 15 amino acids. The germline CDR1 and CDR2 sequences are MNHEY and SVGAGI. V was shortened by 2 bases and J by 3 bases, with 14 bases between the two germline ends. The DNA for the CDR3 is TGTGCCAGCAGTTACGGGCCGCCGTCGGGCTACGAGCAGTACTTC. Translated: CASSYGPPSGYEQYF.

This chain connects TRBV28 to TRBJ2-7; 9 bases are shared with TRBD1. Germline lookup yields CDR1 MDHEN and CDR2 SYDVKM. Trimming removed 7 bases from V and 4 bases from J; junction bases left unmatched: 5. This CDR3 has 13 amino acids. In nucleotides, the CDR3 is TGTGCCAGCAAGCCGGGACAGGGTTACGAGCAGTACTTC. Translation: CASKPGQGYEQYF. The full variable domain, in which reference TRBV28 and TRBJ2-7 provide the parts outside the CDR3, is DVKVTQSSRYLVKRTGEKVFLECVQDMDHENMFWYRQDPGLGLRLIYFSYDVKMKEKGDIPEGYSVSREKKERFSLILESASTNQTSMYLCASKPGQGYEQYFGPGTRLTVT.

V is TRBV9 and J is TRBJ2-7; D is unclear. The V end lost 0 bases, the J end lost 0 bases, and 10 bases lay between the germline ends. The CDR3 spans 15 residues. Germline CDR1 SGDLS, CDR2 YYNGEE. The CDR3 DNA is TGTGCCAGCAGCGTAGCGCCGGCAAGCTCCTACGAGCAGTACTTC. Translated, it gives CASSVAPASSYEQYF.